This TCR beta chain was sequenced in a study of beta chain features in type 1 diabetes. Regarding the study as a whole: Shortening of TCRB CDR3s, moderate but significant, appeared in all four CD4+ subsets of Type 1 diabetes patients. The study notes PCR might favor shorter templates equally in patients and controls.

Of the isolated RNA, all was reverse transcribed, and so the sequenced material was expressed TCRB transcripts. Data came from immunoSEQ multiplex PCR; TCRdb stores just in-frame clones and leaves some out. The profile shows just over 600,000 clones, around 16% of them singletons. About this clone itself: Its antigen is as yet unknown.

This TCR was recovered from a man in his late teens or twenties in good health. Specimen: naive CD4+ T cells from blood.

CDR3 coding DNA: TGTGCCAGTAGTACAGCAGGGGGATCCCATATGCCCCTCCACTTT. Amino acids: CASSTAGGSHMPLHF. This chain links TRBV19 with TRBJ1-6, with TRBD1 matching 7 bases. Germline trimming cut 4 bases from V and 13 bases from J; bases unmatched to any gene: 13. The CDR3 length is 15 residues. Germline CDR1 is LNHDA and CDR2 is SQIVND (reference sequence).